The clone carrying this T cell receptor (beta chain) was recorded at least ten times. The sample is drawn from a study of T-cell memory formation after mild COVID-19. The CDR3 is 13 residues long. In germline, CDR1 is SGHRS, CDR2 YFSETQ. V was cut by 0 bases and J by 7 bases, with 10 bases left in between. One entry per CDR3 protein, called by TCRdb with MiXCR from the 5' RACE reads. The sample consists of 130,000 to 150,000 distinct CDR3 sequences, over 6% of them appearing once. The origin of this receptor is an adult woman who had mild COVID-19 (a few samples of this study predate the infection). Cell type and time point are not known. The chain has TRBV5-1 and TRBJ2-5; possible D gene TRBD2, 6 bases. The sample taken for sequencing was PBMCs or a T cell subset sorted from them (not recorded which). CDR3 sequence reads: CASSLGSGGTQYF. For the CDR3, the DNA is TGCGCCAGCAGCTTGGGCTCCGGGGGGACCCAGTACTTC.